This T cell receptor (beta chain) was sequenced for a study of blood T cell repertoires in COVID-19. V lost 0 bases and J lost 2; bases outside the gene matches: 6. This CDR3 contains 17 residues. The germline V gene encodes CDR1 LGHDT and CDR2 YNNKEL (reference sequence). Method: immunoSEQ multiplex PCR; TCRdb's copy keeps in-frame clones and lacks some. The sample holds approximately 190,000 clones, over 80% seen once. Sequenced: PBMCs or T cells enriched from blood (not recorded which). The TCR originated in a woman younger than 45 who had been exposed to COVID-19. V is TRBV3-1 (or the pseudogene TRBV3-2) and J is TRBJ2-7; TRBD2 matches 11 bases. In DNA, the CDR3 is TGTGCCAGCAGCCAAGAGACCGCTAGCGGGGGGACCTACGAGCAGTACTTC. It specifies CASSQETASGGTYEQYF.